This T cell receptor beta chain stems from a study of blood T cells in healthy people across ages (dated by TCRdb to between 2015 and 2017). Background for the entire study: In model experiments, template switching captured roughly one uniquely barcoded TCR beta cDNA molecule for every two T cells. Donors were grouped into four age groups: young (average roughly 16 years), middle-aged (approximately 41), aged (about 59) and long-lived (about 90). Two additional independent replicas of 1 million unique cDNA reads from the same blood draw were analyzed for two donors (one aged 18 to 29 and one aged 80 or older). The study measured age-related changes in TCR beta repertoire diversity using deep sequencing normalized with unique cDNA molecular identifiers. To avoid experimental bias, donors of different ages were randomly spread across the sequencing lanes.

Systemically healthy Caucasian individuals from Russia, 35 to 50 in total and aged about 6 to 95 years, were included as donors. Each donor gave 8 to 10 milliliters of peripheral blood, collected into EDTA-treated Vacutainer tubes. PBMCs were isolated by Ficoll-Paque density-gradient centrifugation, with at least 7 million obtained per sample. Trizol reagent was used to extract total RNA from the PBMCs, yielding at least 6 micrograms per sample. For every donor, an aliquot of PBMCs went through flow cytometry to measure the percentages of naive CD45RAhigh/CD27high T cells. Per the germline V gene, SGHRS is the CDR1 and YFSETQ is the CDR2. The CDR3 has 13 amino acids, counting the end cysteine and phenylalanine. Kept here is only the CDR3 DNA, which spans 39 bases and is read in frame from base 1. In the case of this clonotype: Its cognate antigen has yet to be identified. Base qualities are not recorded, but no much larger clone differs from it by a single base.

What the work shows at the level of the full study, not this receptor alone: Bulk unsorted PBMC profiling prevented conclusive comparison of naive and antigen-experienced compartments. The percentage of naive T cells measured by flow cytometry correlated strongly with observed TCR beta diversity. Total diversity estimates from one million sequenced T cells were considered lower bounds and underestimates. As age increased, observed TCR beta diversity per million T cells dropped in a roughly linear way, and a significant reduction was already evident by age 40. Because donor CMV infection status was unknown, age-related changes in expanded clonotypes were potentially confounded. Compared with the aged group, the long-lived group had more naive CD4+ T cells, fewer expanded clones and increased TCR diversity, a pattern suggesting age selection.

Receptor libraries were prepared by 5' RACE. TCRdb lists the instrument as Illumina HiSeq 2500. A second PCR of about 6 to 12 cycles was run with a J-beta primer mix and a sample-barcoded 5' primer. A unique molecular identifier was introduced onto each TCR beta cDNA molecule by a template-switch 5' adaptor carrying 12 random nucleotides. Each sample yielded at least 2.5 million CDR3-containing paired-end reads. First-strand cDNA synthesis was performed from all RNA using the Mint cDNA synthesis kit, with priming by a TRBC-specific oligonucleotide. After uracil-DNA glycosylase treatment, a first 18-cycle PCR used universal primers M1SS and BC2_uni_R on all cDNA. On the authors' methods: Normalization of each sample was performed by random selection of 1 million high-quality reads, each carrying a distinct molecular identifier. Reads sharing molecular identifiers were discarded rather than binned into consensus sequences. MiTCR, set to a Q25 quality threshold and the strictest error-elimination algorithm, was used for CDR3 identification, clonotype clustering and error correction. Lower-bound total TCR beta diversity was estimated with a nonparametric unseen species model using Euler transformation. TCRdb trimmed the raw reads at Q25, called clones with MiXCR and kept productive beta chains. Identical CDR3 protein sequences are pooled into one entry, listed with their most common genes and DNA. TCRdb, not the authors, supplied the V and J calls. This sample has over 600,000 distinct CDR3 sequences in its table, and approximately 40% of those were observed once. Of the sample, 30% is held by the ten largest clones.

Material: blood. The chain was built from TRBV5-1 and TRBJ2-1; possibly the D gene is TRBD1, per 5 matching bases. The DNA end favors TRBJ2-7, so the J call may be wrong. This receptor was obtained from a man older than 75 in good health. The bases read TGCGCCAGCAGCCTACGGACATGGGATGAGCAGTACTTC. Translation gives CASSLRTWDEQYF.